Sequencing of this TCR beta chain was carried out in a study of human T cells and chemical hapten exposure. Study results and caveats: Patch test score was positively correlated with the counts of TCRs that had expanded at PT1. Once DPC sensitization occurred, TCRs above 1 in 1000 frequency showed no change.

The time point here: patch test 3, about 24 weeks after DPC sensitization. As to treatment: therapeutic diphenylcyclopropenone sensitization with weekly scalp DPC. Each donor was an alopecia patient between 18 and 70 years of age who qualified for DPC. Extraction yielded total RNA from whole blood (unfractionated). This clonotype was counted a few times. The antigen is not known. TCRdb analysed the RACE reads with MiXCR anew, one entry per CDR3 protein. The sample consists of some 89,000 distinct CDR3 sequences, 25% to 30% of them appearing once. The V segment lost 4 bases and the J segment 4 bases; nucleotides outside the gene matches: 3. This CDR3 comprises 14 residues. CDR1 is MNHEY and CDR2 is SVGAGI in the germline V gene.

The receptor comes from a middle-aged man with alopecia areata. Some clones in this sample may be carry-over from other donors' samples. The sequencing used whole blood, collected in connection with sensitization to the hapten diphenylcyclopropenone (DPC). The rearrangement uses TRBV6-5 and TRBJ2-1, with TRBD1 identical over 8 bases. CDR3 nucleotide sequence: TGTGCCAGCAGTTTGGACAGGGAGTACAATGAGCAGTTCTTC. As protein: CASSLDREYNEQFF.